This record covers a single T cell receptor beta chain. Authors' methods: For nucleated cells, counts were estimated from reference gene primer amplification. Using immunoSEQ multiplex PCR, the repertoire was profiled, and TCRdb retains in-frame clones only, with some absent. For V, J and clone size, that table is used; D and trimming come from the DNA. Of some 320,000 clones listed, approximately 85% are singletons. The data stem from a study of blood T cell repertoires in COVID-19. For the study at large: Acute and convalescent COVID-19 specimens originated in the United States, Italy and Spain. The cDNA or gDNA used as material had been derived from T cells, B-cell-depleted T cells, or PBMCs.

Trimming left V 2 bases short and J 1 base short, with 8 bases between. Germline CDR1 MNHEY, CDR2 SMNVEV (reference sequence). The CDR3 has 14 amino acids. Sequencing was done on a sample of peripheral blood. This TCR was recovered from a human donor in a cohort sampled during active COVID-19. This sequence joins TRBV27 and TRBJ1-1; D possibly corresponds to TRBD1 (5 bases). CDR3: CASSLGRGNTEAFF. In DNA, the CDR3 is TGTGCCAGCAGTTTAGGTAGGGGGAACACTGAAGCTTTCTTT.